Listed below are T cell receptor beta chains from one sample, sequenced in a study of T cell repertoires in cytomegalovirus infection. Using its own MiXCR run on the reads, TCRdb lists one record per CDR3 protein. This table has about 450,000 distinct CDR3 sequences, approximately 32% appearing once. The sequencing input was PBMCs. The source is a human donor in good health (CMV status not recorded). Some clones in this sample may be carry-over from other donors' samples. Both conserved end residues are part of each CDR3. The D gene is left open where the match is weak. Part of the rows lack a size; the others show once, few, many or a class for expanded clones.

v_gene: TRBV19; j_gene: TRBJ1-2; d_gene: -; abundance: -; CDR3nt: TGTGCCAGTAACACTCTTGCAGGGAACTATGGCTACACCTTC; CDR3aa: CASNTLAGNYGYTF
v_gene: TRBV2; j_gene: TRBJ1-3; d_gene: -; abundance: -; CDR3nt: TGTGCCAGCAGTGAAGAGGTTCCGGGGATCTCTGGAAACACCATATATTTT; CDR3aa: CASSEEVPGISGNTIYF
v_gene: TRBV20-1; j_gene: TRBJ2-3; d_gene: TRBD2; abundance: -; CDR3nt: TGCAGTCACCGGTCTAGCGGGAATACGCAGTATTTT; CDR3aa: CSHRSSGNTQYF
v_gene: TRBV6-6; j_gene: TRBJ2-7; d_gene: TRBD1; abundance: few; CDR3nt: TGTGCCAGCAGTTACCATAAAATATCTAGACAGGGACCTGCCTACGAGCAGTACTTC; CDR3aa: CASSYHKISRQGPAYEQYF
v_gene: TRBV7-2; j_gene: TRBJ2-3; d_gene: -; abundance: many; CDR3nt: TGTGCCAGCAGCCCCCCGTGGGGTAGAGATACGCAGTATTTT; CDR3aa: CASSPPWGRDTQYF
v_gene: TRBV7-3; j_gene: TRBJ2-1; d_gene: -; abundance: -; CDR3nt: TGTGCCAGCAGCGCCGGGGGACGCTCCTACAATGAGCAGTTCTTC; CDR3aa: CASSAGGRSYNEQFF
v_gene: TRBV6-1; j_gene: TRBJ1-2; d_gene: -; abundance: few; CDR3nt: TGTGCCAGCAGTGAAAGGACATATGGCTACACCTTC; CDR3aa: CASSERTYGYTF
v_gene: TRBV7-8; j_gene: TRBJ1-5; d_gene: -; abundance: -; CDR3nt: TGTGCCAGCGCGGGAGGGGGTAGCAATCAGCCCCAGCATTTT; CDR3aa: CASAGGGSNQPQHF
v_gene: TRBV7-2; j_gene: TRBJ1-2; d_gene: -; abundance: many; CDR3nt: TGTGCCAGCAGCTTATATTCGGGGAATAACTATGGCTACACCTTC; CDR3aa: CASSLYSGNNYGYTF
v_gene: TRBV12-3/TRBV12-4; j_gene: TRBJ2-1; d_gene: TRBD2; abundance: -; CDR3nt: TGTGCCAGCAGTCCCCAAGGGGCGGGGGGCCTCAATGAGCAGTTCTTC; CDR3aa: CASSPQGAGGLNEQFF
v_gene: TRBV20-1; j_gene: TRBJ1-1; d_gene: TRBD1; abundance: -; CDR3nt: TGCAGTGCTAACCGGGACAGGGGAAAGGGTGGTTTGAATTTCTTT; CDR3aa: CSANRDRGKGGLNFF
v_gene: TRBV20-1; j_gene: TRBJ2-1; d_gene: -; abundance: -; CDR3nt: TGCAGTGCTAGAGATTTCGCCGAGGCGGGGAATGAGCAGTTCTTC; CDR3aa: CSARDFAEAGNEQFF
v_gene: TRBV19; j_gene: TRBJ1-2; d_gene: TRBD1; abundance: -; CDR3nt: TGTGCCAGTAGTATAATAAGGACAGGAGTTAACTATGGCTACACCTTC; CDR3aa: CASSIIRTGVNYGYTF
v_gene: TRBV11-2; j_gene: TRBJ1-5; d_gene: -; abundance: few; CDR3nt: TGTGCCAGCAGCTACGGGGACGGGAACAATCAGCCCCAGCATTTT; CDR3aa: CASSYGDGNNQPQHF
v_gene: TRBV7-8; j_gene: TRBJ1-2; d_gene: TRBD1; abundance: -; CDR3nt: TGTGCCAGCAGCAACGCAGGGGGCACCTATGGCTACCCCTTC; CDR3aa: CASSNAGGTYGYPF
v_gene: TRBV7-6; j_gene: TRBJ2-7; d_gene: -; abundance: few; CDR3nt: TGTGCCAGCAGCATGGACGAGTCCTACGAGCAGTACTTC; CDR3aa: CASSMDESYEQYF
v_gene: TRBV7-6; j_gene: TRBJ2-5; d_gene: -; abundance: few; CDR3nt: TGTGCCAGCAGCCACAGCGAGGGGCAAGAGACCCAGTACTTC; CDR3aa: CASSHSEGQETQYF
v_gene: TRBV28; j_gene: TRBJ2-7; d_gene: TRBD1; abundance: -; CDR3nt: TGTGCCAGCAGTTTACCCGGGACAGGGACCTACGAGCAGTACTTC; CDR3aa: CASSLPGTGTYEQYF
v_gene: TRBV7-8; j_gene: TRBJ2-7; d_gene: -; abundance: many; CDR3nt: TGTGCCAGCAGCTCTGGGGGGTCCTACGAGCAGTACTTC; CDR3aa: CASSSGGSYEQYF
v_gene: TRBV7-2; j_gene: TRBJ2-7; d_gene: TRBD2; abundance: many; CDR3nt: TGTGCCAGCAGCATTTTAGCGGGGTTCTACGAGCAGTACTTC; CDR3aa: CASSILAGFYEQYF
v_gene: TRBV7-6; j_gene: TRBJ2-5; d_gene: TRBD2; abundance: many; CDR3nt: TGTGCCAGCAGCCCCGGGACTAGCAAAGAGACCCAGTACTTC; CDR3aa: CASSPGTSKETQYF
v_gene: TRBV19; j_gene: TRBJ2-7; d_gene: -; abundance: -; CDR3nt: TGTGCCAGTAGGGGACTCGACCCGCCCTACGAGCAGTACTTC; CDR3aa: CASRGLDPPYEQYF
v_gene: TRBV24-1; j_gene: TRBJ2-5; d_gene: -; abundance: -; CDR3nt: TGTGCCACCAGTGAGGATGAGACCCAGTACTTC; CDR3aa: CATSEDETQYF
v_gene: TRBV13; j_gene: TRBJ1-5; d_gene: -; abundance: -; CDR3nt: TGTGCCAGCAGCTTACGATTCGGGAAGAAGCATTTT; CDR3aa: CASSLRFGKKHF
v_gene: TRBV19; j_gene: TRBJ1-5; d_gene: -; abundance: few; CDR3nt: TGTGCCAGTAGTATTCTTGCTAGCAATCAGCCCCAGCATTTT; CDR3aa: CASSILASNQPQHF
v_gene: TRBV19; j_gene: TRBJ1-4; d_gene: -; abundance: -; CDR3nt: TGTGCCAGTACCAAGGAGTCTAGGGCCGCTAATGAAAAACTGTTTTTT; CDR3aa: CASTKESRAANEKLFF
v_gene: TRBV11-2; j_gene: TRBJ1-1; d_gene: -; abundance: few; CDR3nt: TGTGCCAGCAGCTTAGTTTCAATCACTGAAGCTTTCTTT; CDR3aa: CASSLVSITEAFF
v_gene: TRBV20-1; j_gene: TRBJ2-1; d_gene: TRBD1; abundance: -; CDR3nt: TGCAGTGCTAGAGATCCCCAGGGGGCGCAGGTTGAGCAGTTCTTC; CDR3aa: CSARDPQGAQVEQFF
v_gene: TRBV7-8; j_gene: TRBJ1-6; d_gene: -; abundance: many; CDR3nt: TGTGCCAGCGGGGGTGGGCAAGGTGCAGATTCACCCCTCCACTTT; CDR3aa: CASGGGQGADSPLHF
v_gene: TRBV10-1; j_gene: TRBJ2-7; d_gene: -; abundance: -; CDR3nt: TGCGCCAGCAGTGAGCCAGGGGAGGGAAACGAGCAGTACTTC; CDR3aa: CASSEPGEGNEQYF
v_gene: TRBV6-1; j_gene: TRBJ2-3; d_gene: TRBD2; abundance: -; CDR3nt: TGTGCCAGCAGTCCCGCGGGGGGACGGGATACGCAGTATTTT; CDR3aa: CASSPAGGRDTQYF
v_gene: TRBV24-1; j_gene: TRBJ2-3; d_gene: TRBD1; abundance: -; CDR3nt: TGTGCCACCAGTGATTTGCGATCGACAGGGGTTGCAGATACGCAGTCTTTT; CDR3aa: CATSDLRSTGVADTQSF
v_gene: TRBV7-8; j_gene: TRBJ2-3; d_gene: -; abundance: -; CDR3nt: TGTGCCAGCAGCTTAGCTCCTGTCTCTAGCACAGATACGCAGTATTTT; CDR3aa: CASSLAPVSSTDTQYF
v_gene: TRBV27; j_gene: TRBJ2-1; d_gene: TRBD2; abundance: few; CDR3nt: TGTGCCAGCAGCAACATAGCGGGGGACTACAATGAGCAGTTCTTC; CDR3aa: CASSNIAGDYNEQFF
v_gene: TRBV7-6; j_gene: TRBJ2-2; d_gene: TRBD1; abundance: few; CDR3nt: TGTGCCAGCAGGCCACAGGGGGCCGGGGAGCTGTTTTTT; CDR3aa: CASRPQGAGELFF
v_gene: TRBV13; j_gene: TRBJ1-1; d_gene: TRBD1; abundance: -; CDR3nt: TGTGCCAGCAGCTTATTTCGTCCGGGACAGGGGGCTCCGGGGGCCACTGAAGCTTTCTTT; CDR3aa: CASSLFRPGQGAPGATEAFF
v_gene: TRBV7-8; j_gene: TRBJ2-7; d_gene: TRBD1; abundance: few; CDR3nt: TGTGCCAGCAGCTTGAATACAGGGGGCAGCGAGCAGTACTTC; CDR3aa: CASSLNTGGSEQYF
v_gene: TRBV4-1; j_gene: TRBJ2-5; d_gene: TRBD2; abundance: few; CDR3nt: TGCGCCAGCAGCCAAGACGCTAGCGGGGGAACTCAAGAGACCCAGTACTTC; CDR3aa: CASSQDASGGTQETQYF
v_gene: TRBV7-6; j_gene: TRBJ2-7; d_gene: TRBD1; abundance: few; CDR3nt: TGTGCCAGCAGCTCACCGGGACAGGCAACCTACGAGCAGTACTTC; CDR3aa: CASSSPGQATYEQYF
v_gene: TRBV30; j_gene: TRBJ1-2; d_gene: -; abundance: few; CDR3nt: TGTGCCTGGTGGGGCTATGGCTACACCTTC; CDR3aa: CAWWGYGYTF
v_gene: TRBV27; j_gene: TRBJ2-3; d_gene: TRBD2; abundance: few; CDR3nt: TGTGCCAGCAGTCCCCGGACTAGAACAGATACGCAGTATTTT; CDR3aa: CASSPRTRTDTQYF
v_gene: TRBV6-2/TRBV6-3; j_gene: TRBJ1-2; d_gene: TRBD1; abundance: -; CDR3nt: TGTGCCAGCAGTTACCCTACGGACAGGGCGAGCTATGGCTACACCTTC; CDR3aa: CASSYPTDRASYGYTF
v_gene: TRBV6-2/TRBV6-3; j_gene: TRBJ2-7; d_gene: TRBD2; abundance: -; CDR3nt: TGTGCCAGCAGGATGACTAGCGCCGCCTACGAGCAGTACTTC; CDR3aa: CASRMTSAAYEQYF
v_gene: TRBV6-2/TRBV6-3; j_gene: TRBJ2-5; d_gene: -; abundance: -; CDR3nt: TGTGCCAGCAGTCAGGACGCGGGGATCCAAGAGACCCAGTACTTC; CDR3aa: CASSQDAGIQETQYF
v_gene: TRBV20-1; j_gene: TRBJ2-7; d_gene: -; abundance: -; CDR3nt: TGCAGTGCTTCCCCGGGGCCGGAAATATCCTACGAGCAGTACTTC; CDR3aa: CSASPGPEISYEQYF
v_gene: TRBV15; j_gene: TRBJ2-7; d_gene: -; abundance: few; CDR3nt: TGTGCCACCAGCATTGGGGCAGCTGAGGGCTACGAGCAGTACTTC; CDR3aa: CATSIGAAEGYEQYF
v_gene: TRBV11-3; j_gene: TRBJ2-4; d_gene: -; abundance: -; CDR3nt: TGTGCCAGCAGCTTAGCTGGGTCAGGTCTAACCAAAAACATTCAGTACTTC; CDR3aa: CASSLAGSGLTKNIQYF